The next 30 T cell receptor beta chains were all read from a single sample in a study of T cell repertoires in cytomegalovirus infection. MiXCR, run by TCRdb on the reads, gives a single entry per CDR3 protein. This sample has about half a million distinct CDR3 sequences, with about 33% found just once. These receptors are not linked to any known antigen. Sample: cultured PBMCs, taken from culture after CMV antigen stimulation. All receptors come from a human donor in good health (CMV status not recorded). Some clones in this sample may be carry-over from other donors' samples.

This clonotype was seen a few times. This sequence joins TRBV19 and TRBJ1-5; a possible D gene is TRBD1 (6 bases). The CDR3 loop spans 15 amino acids. Between the trimmed V and J ends, which lost 9 bases and 7 bases, there was a span of 22 bases. Germline V gene lookup returns CDR1 LNHDA and CDR2 SQIVND (reference sequence). Here the CDR3 reads CASLTLGGAGQPQHF. The CDR3, as DNA: TGTGCCAGCCTTACTTTGGGGGGCGCGGGGCAGCCCCAGCATTTT. Supplemented by reference TRBV19 and TRBJ1-5, the full variable domain reads DGGITQSPKYLFRKEGQNVTLSCEQNLNHDAMYWYRQDPGQGLRLIYYSQIVNDFQKGDIAEGYSVSREKKESFPLTVTSAQKNPTAFYLCASLTLGGAGQPQHFGDGTRLSIL.

This chain uses TRBV28 with TRBJ1-3, with 7 bases fitting TRBD1. The germline CDR1 and CDR2 sequences are MDHEN and SYDVKM. V was clipped by 5 bases and J by 2 bases; unmatched bases: 12. This CDR3 comprises 17 residues. The CDR3 sequence is CASSVKVKGAAGNTIYF. DNA for the CDR3: TGTGCCAGCAGTGTCAAGGTCAAGGGGGCAGCTGGAAACACCATATATTTT.

The chain employs TRBV14 and TRBJ1-5; D not resolved. The V end lost 3 bases, the J end lost 7 bases, and 10 bases lay between the germline ends. CDR1 and CDR2 from the germline V gene are SGHDN and FVKESK. The CDR3 totals 13 residues. This CDR3 reads CASSHSGLQPQHF. Written as DNA, the CDR3 is TGTGCCAGCAGCCATTCGGGGTTGCAGCCCCAGCATTTT.

This clonotype was seen a handful of times. This chain joins TRBV7-2 and TRBJ1-2; 12 bases line up with TRBD1. Losses at the gene ends were 6 bases for V and 5 bases for J; bases not matched to a gene: 7. CDR3 length: 15 residues. The V gene's germline CDR1 is SGHTA and CDR2 FQGNSA. This CDR3 reads CASSPGTGGGYGYTF. CDR3 nucleotide sequence: TGTGCCAGCAGTCCCGGGACAGGGGGCGGATATGGCTACACCTTC.

The chain links TRBV28 to TRBJ2-5; perhaps TRBD2 as D (6 bases). The CDR3 runs to 15 residues. CDR1 and CDR2 from the germline V gene are MDHEN and SYDVKM. Trimming removed 4 bases at V and 3 bases at J, with 15 bases between. The CDR3 coding sequence is TGTGCCAGCAGTTCCCGGGACTGGGAAAAAGAGACCCAGTACTTC. It specifies CASSSRDWEKETQYF.

Only a few counts were recorded for this clonotype. This chain links TRBV6-1 with TRBJ2-2; no clear D gene. CDR3 size: 15 residues. The germline gives CDR1 MNHNS, CDR2 SASEGT. V lost 3 bases, J lost 1 base, and 9 bases lay in between. The CDR3 nucleotides are TGTGCCAGCAGTGACCGCTACTGGAACACCGGGGAGCTGTTTTTT. Translating it yields CASSDRYWNTGELFF.

This sequence joins TRBV20-1 and TRBJ1-5; 10 bases fit TRBD1. The CDR3 runs 20 residues. The V gene's germline CDR1 is DFQATT and CDR2 SNEGSKA (reference sequence). J gave up 5 bases and V 0 bases, and 19 bases lay outside the gene matches. The CDR3 sequence is CSARDEGQGPLDPTDQPQHF. CDR3 sequence (DNA): TGCAGTGCTAGAGATGAGGGACAGGGGCCTTTGGATCCCACCGATCAGCCCCAGCATTTT.

The V and J genes are TRBV6-1 and TRBJ2-2, with D possibly TRBD2 on 5 matching bases. V was cut by 6 bases and J by 5 bases, with 22 bases left in between. Germline assignment: CDR1 MNHNS and CDR2 SASEGT. The CDR3 covers 17 residues. The CDR3 sequence: CASRKTLVAGPTGELFF. The CDR3 region has the DNA TGTGCCAGCAGAAAAACTCTGGTCGCGGGCCCTACCGGGGAGCTGTTTTTT.

This clonotype was seen a handful of times. V and J are TRBV7-2 and TRBJ2-7, with D unresolved. This CDR3 region has 14 residues. Germline V gene sequence: CDR1 SGHTA, CDR2 FQGNSA. Between the trimmed V and J ends, which lost 4 bases and 4 bases, there was a span of 14 bases. In DNA form, the CDR3 reads TGTGCCAGCAGCTACGCTGGCGGCTCTTACGAGCAGTACGTC. Amino acids: CASSYAGGSYEQYV.

The CDR3 spells CASSHPGQDAKNIQYF. The CDR3 DNA reads TGTGCCAGCAGCCATCCGGGACAGGACGCCAAAAACATTCAGTACTTC. This chain uses TRBV6-2 or TRBV6-3 with TRBJ2-4; 8 bases line up with TRBD1. This CDR3 has 16 amino acids. J gave up 1 base and V 6 bases, and 8 bases lay outside the gene matches. Germline CDR1 reads MNHEY; CDR2 reads SVGEGT.

In this sample, this clonotype turned up many times. The rearrangement joins TRBV7-2 to TRBJ2-3, with 12 positions matching TRBD2. CDR1 is SGHTA, CDR2 FQGNSA, per germline. The J segment lost 4 bases and the V segment lost 4 bases, leaving 6 bases of the junction unmatched. The CDR3 has 16 residues. The CDR3 bases are TGTGCCAGCAGCTATCTAGCGGGAGGGATCGCAGATACGCAGTATTTT. It encodes CASSYLAGGIADTQYF.

There are a few counts of this clonotype. The rearrangement joins TRBV4-1 to TRBJ2-1; 8 positions match TRBD2. Germline-derived CDR1 and CDR2 are MGHRA and YSYEKL. This CDR3 spans 16 amino acids. V gave up 0 bases and J gave up 8 bases; unmatched junction bases: 9. The CDR3 nucleotides are TGCGCCAGCAGCCAAGAGGGACTAGGGGTCGGGGATGAGCAGTTCTTC. This sequence encodes CASSQEGLGVGDEQFF.

V usage is TRBV27 and J usage is TRBJ1-2; unclear D gene. The germline gives CDR1 MNHEY, CDR2 SMNVEV (reference sequence). The CDR3 has 13 residues. V lost 10 bases to trimming and J lost 3 bases, with 15 bases between them. CDR3 sequence: CATSPSLDYGYTF. CDR3 bases: TGTGCCACCTCACCGTCCTTGGACTATGGCTACACCTTC.

This rearrangement joins TRBV6-2 or TRBV6-3 to TRBJ2-1, with TRBD2 identical over 11 bases. CDR3 length equals 15 residues. V trimming: 10 bases; J trimming: 6 bases; junction bases outside the gene matches: 11. In germline, CDR1 is MNHEY, CDR2 SVGEGT. CDR3 in amino acids: CATETMTSGTNEQFF. The CDR3 DNA follows: TGTGCCACCGAGACGATGACTAGCGGGACCAATGAGCAGTTCTTC.

This chain uses TRBV11-2 with TRBJ2-7; a weak D match, TRBD1 (5 bases). This CDR3 has 16 residues. Trimming took 1 base from V and 5 from J, leaving 18 bases between them. The germline CDR1 and CDR2 sequences are SGHAT and FQNNGV. CDR3 in amino acids: CASSLGLSLGLHEQYF. CDR3 nucleotide sequence: TGTGCCAGCAGCTTAGGACTGTCTTTGGGGCTCCACGAGCAGTACTTC.

The rearrangement uses TRBV7-2 and TRBJ1-1; D is unclear. The CDR3 loop spans 13 amino acids. V was clipped by 3 bases and J by 4 bases, with 9 bases between them. Germline CDR1 and CDR2: SGHTA and FQGNSA. The chain's CDR3 is CASSFFGSTEAFF. DNA for the CDR3: TGTGCCAGCAGCTTTTTCGGGAGCACTGAAGCTTTCTTT. Full variable domain (remainder filled in from reference TRBV7-2 and TRBJ1-1): GAGVSQSPSNKVTEKGKDVELRCDPISGHTALYWYRQSLGQGLEFLIYFQGNSAPDKSGLPSDRFSAERTGGSVSTLTIQRTQQEDSAVYLCASSFFGSTEAFFGQGTRLTVV.

The chain carries TRBV7-8 and TRBJ1-1; perhaps TRBD1 as D (5 bases). The CDR3 contains 12 residues. The germline gives CDR1 SGHVS, CDR2 FQNEAQ. V gave up 4 bases and J gave up 7 bases, with 10 bases separating them. CDR3 sequence reads: CASSYRGDEAFF. The CDR3 region has the DNA TGTGCCAGCAGCTATAGGGGTGATGAAGCTTTCTTT. Based on the CDR3 plus reference TRBV7-8 and TRBJ1-1, the full variable domain is GAGVSQSPRYKVAKRGQDVALRCDPISGHVSLFWYQQALGQGPEFLTYFQNEAQLDKSGLPSDRFFAERPEGSVSTLKIQRTQQEDSAVYLCASSYRGDEAFFGQGTRLTVV.

The chain has TRBV24-1 and TRBJ2-3; D is undetermined. This CDR3 has 14 residues. From germline, CDR1 is KGHDR and CDR2 SFDVKD. V was pared by 5 bases and J by 6 bases, with 14 bases between. DNA of the CDR3: TGTGCCACCAGTGGTAGAGTTGAGCGCGATACGCAGTATTTT. Encoded protein: CATSGRVERDTQYF.

This clonotype was found a few times. This chain uses TRBV7-2 with TRBJ2-2; 11 nucleotides line up with TRBD2. V was pared by 5 bases and J by 4 bases, with 9 bases of the junction left unmatched. The germline V gene encodes CDR1 SGHTA and CDR2 FQGNSA. The CDR3 has 17 amino acids. This chain's CDR3 is CASSPRGLAGGTGELFF. The CDR3 DNA reads as TGTGCCAGCAGCCCCCGGGGGCTAGCGGGAGGCACCGGGGAGCTGTTTTTT.

This clonotype appeared many times. The chain combines TRBV7-6 with TRBJ2-7; the D call may be TRBD1 or TRBD2 (7 bases each). CDR1 is SGHVS and CDR2 is FNYEAQ in the germline V gene. Trimming stripped 2 bases from V and 7 bases from J, with 15 bases between. This CDR3 contains 14 residues. CDR3 coding DNA: TGTGCCAGCAGCTTAAGCGGGACAGTCTCTGAGCAGTACTTC. It encodes CASSLSGTVSEQYF.

There are many counts of this clonotype. The genes are TRBV7-6 and TRBJ2-1; no clear D gene. Trimming removed 8 bases at V and 1 base at J, with 3 bases between. The germline CDR1 and CDR2 sequences are SGHVS and FNYEAQ. CDR3 length: 11 residues. In DNA form, the CDR3 reads TGTGCCAGCGGATCCTACAATGAGCAGTTCTTC. This gives the protein CASGSYNEQFF.

This clonotype has only a few counts. V is TRBV27 and J is TRBJ2-1; 8 bases line up with TRBD2. Germline V gene lookup returns CDR1 MNHEY and CDR2 SMNVEV (reference sequence). CDR3 length: 15 amino acids. The V and J ends lost 4 bases and 8 bases, in that order; junction bases with no gene match: 10. The CDR3 region has the DNA TGTGCCAGCAGTTCCGGGACTAGGGGAATACATGAGCAGTTCTTC. It translates to CASSSGTRGIHEQFF.

The chain links TRBV6-5 to TRBJ1-5; tentatively, D is TRBD1 (6 bases). The CDR3 is 13 amino acids. With 5 bases removed from V and 5 bases from J, the gap between germline ends came to 10 bases. CDR1 and CDR2 (germline): MNHEY, SVGAGI. The CDR3 DNA is TGTGCCAGCAGTAGGGGGGGGGATCAGCCCCAGCATTTT. Encoded protein: CASSRGGDQPQHF.

The rearrangement links TRBV7-8 to TRBJ2-4; 8 nucleotides align to TRBD2. The CDR3 length is 23 residues. Germline CDR1 and CDR2: SGHVS and FQNEAQ. With 4 bases clipped from V and 1 base from J, the junction kept 27 bases outside the gene matches. CDR3 protein: CASSSSRLVGAGGTFYAKNIQYF. In DNA, the CDR3 is TGTGCCAGCAGCTCCAGTCGCCTGGTTGGCGCGGGAGGAACATTTTACGCCAAAAACATTCAGTACTTC.

Many counts were recorded for this clonotype. The chain carries TRBV14 and TRBJ1-1; no definite D call. V was pared by 1 base and J by 4 bases, with 7 bases between. Germline loops: CDR1 SGHDN, CDR2 FVKESK. The CDR3 is 13 residues long. CDR3 sequence reads: CASSQVIGTEAFF. The CDR3 nucleotides read TGTGCCAGCAGCCAAGTAATCGGCACTGAAGCTTTCTTT.

This clonotype has a handful of counts. V usage is TRBV3-1 and J usage is TRBJ2-6; D is undetermined. The CDR3 has 14 amino acids. V lost 3 bases and J lost 1, with 4 bases in between. Germline values: CDR1 LGHDT, CDR2 YNNKEL (reference sequence). CDR3 amino acids: CASSHTSGANVLTF. Here the CDR3 DNA reads TGTGCCAGCAGCCATACATCTGGGGCCAACGTCCTGACTTTC.

This chain connects TRBV19 to TRBJ2-2; D is unresolved. This CDR3 has 13 residues. Per the germline V gene, CDR1 is LNHDA and CDR2 is SQIVND (reference sequence). V lost 3 bases and J 4 bases, leaving 6 bases between the germline ends. The CDR3 nucleotides read TGTGCCAGTAGTATTCACTTCACCGGGGAGCTGTTTTTT. The encoded protein is CASSIHFTGELFF.

This clonotype has more than one count but fewer than ten. The chain carries TRBV7-2 and TRBJ1-2; D is uncertain. Germline-derived CDR1 and CDR2 are SGHTA and FQGNSA. The CDR3 loop spans 16 amino acids. V lost 5 bases and J 7 bases, leaving 23 bases between the germline ends. The CDR3 region has the DNA TGTGCCAGCAGCGGACGCGGAGGGCCAGCACGGGCTGGCTACACCTTC. Protein sequence: CASSGRGGPARAGYTF.

The sample holds a few counts of this clonotype. V usage is TRBV6-1 and J usage is TRBJ2-7; a possible D gene is TRBD2 (6 bases). V shed 6 bases and J shed 0 bases, with 12 bases lying between them. Germline-derived CDR1 and CDR2 are MNHNS and SASEGT. CDR3 length equals 14 residues. CDR3 loop: CASRRDWSSYEQYF. CDR3 nucleotides: TGTGCCAGCAGGCGGGACTGGAGCTCCTACGAGCAGTACTTC.

The rearrangement joins TRBV27 to TRBJ2-3; 15 nucleotides agree with TRBD2. From germline, CDR1 is MNHEY and CDR2 SMNVEV (reference sequence). With 4 bases clipped from V and 4 bases from J, the junction kept 12 bases outside the gene matches. This CDR3 is built from 19 residues. CDR3: CASSSTRTGTSGRSDTQYF. The CDR3 DNA reads as TGTGCCAGCAGTTCCACTAGAACCGGGACTAGCGGGAGGTCAGATACGCAGTATTTT.